This T cell receptor beta chain originates from a study of blood T cell repertoires in COVID-19. Whole-study context: COVID-19 samples, acute and convalescent, were from the United States, Italy and Spain. Sources were T cells, B-cell-depleted T cells, or PBMCs; the material itself was cDNA or gDNA.

Authors' methods: It was from reference gene primer amplification that nucleated cell counts were estimated. TCRdb's table, derived via immunoSEQ multiplex PCR, lists solely in-frame clones and lacks some. Clone size and V and J calls were adopted from that table, with D and trimming inferred from the DNA. This table has tens of thousands of clones, around nine tenths appearing once. This CDR3 spans 14 amino acids. From germline, CDR1 is SNHLY and CDR2 FYNNEI. V lost 4 bases, J lost 3 bases, and 5 bases stayed unmatched. Followed longitudinally, the Seattle patients had been enrolled during active infection.

The receptor was isolated from a man aged 55 to 69 with COVID-19, enrolled during active disease. V and J are TRBV2 and TRBJ1-1; TRBD1 matches 7 bases. Sequencing was carried out using peripheral blood. CDR3 nucleotides: TGTGCCAGCAGTGCCGGGGACAGCCACACTGAAGCTTTCTTT. It is translated as CASSAGDSHTEAFF.